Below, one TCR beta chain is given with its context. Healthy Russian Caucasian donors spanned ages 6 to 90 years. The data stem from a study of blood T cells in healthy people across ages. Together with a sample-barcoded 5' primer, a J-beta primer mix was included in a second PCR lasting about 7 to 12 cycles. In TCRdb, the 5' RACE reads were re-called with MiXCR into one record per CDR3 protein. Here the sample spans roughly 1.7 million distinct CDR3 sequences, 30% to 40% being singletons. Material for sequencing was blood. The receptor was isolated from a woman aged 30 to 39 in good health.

CDR3 coding DNA: TGCGCCAGCAGCCAAGTGTGGACAGGGGGCATCACAAATGAAAAACTGTTTTTT. Encoded protein: CASSQVWTGGITNEKLFF. The rearrangement joins TRBV4-1 to TRBJ1-4; 11 bases match TRBD1. Germline trimming cut 1 base from V and 5 bases from J; bases unmatched to any gene: 9. The CDR3 spans 18 residues. Per the germline V gene, CDR1 is MGHRA and CDR2 is YSYEKL.